This TCR beta chain was retrieved from a study of shared clonotypes between healthy human individuals. Findings and limits, study-wide: When compared with the clonotypes that were shared by all four sorted-subset donors, the non-shared clonotypes turned out to have lower generation probabilities.

The assay was immunoSEQ multiplex PCR, and TCRdb's table has in-frame clones only and misses some. The repertoire consists of 2 million to 3 million clones, with roughly 92% occurring once and the leading ten covering over 0.12%. For this clone: Its antigen remains unidentified.

The length of the CDR3 is 15 residues. Germline values: CDR1 SGDLS, CDR2 YYNGEE. Trimming removed 4 bases at V and 3 bases at J, with 14 bases between. The chain is built from TRBV9 and TRBJ2-1; D is possibly TRBD1 or TRBD2 (5 bases each). This clonotype was obtained from a young man in good health. The sample comprised naive CD4+ T cells sorted from blood. The subset denotes: CD45RA+ positively selected. The CDR3, as DNA: TGTGCCAGCAGCTCAAGAGGGGACCACTACAATGAGCAGTTCTTC. It codes for CASSSRGDHYNEQFF.